This TCR beta chain came from a study of cytomegalovirus exposure and HLA in healthy donors. The study's findings and limits: The study labeled 150 to 200 TCR beta chains cytomegalovirus-associated. When the data were analyzed later, several of the most significant clusters appeared to be linked to common viral pathogens. About 87% or about 30% of the time was how often most TCR beta V segments were productive, according to an earlier analysis. What a later analysis reportedly showed was that an Asian-associated ancestry cluster had fewer N-insertions than the 666-donor mean.

The PCR had 60 Vbeta and 13 Jbeta primers. Clones were read by immunoSEQ multiplex PCR, and TCRdb kept only the in-frame ones, dropping some. The data contain about 130,000 clones, about 8.5% of them singletons. Trimming removed 4 bases from V and 3 bases from J; junction bases left unmatched: 6. The germline V gene has CDR1 SEHNR and CDR2 FQNEAQ (reference sequence). The CDR3 is made up of 14 amino acids. This clone was seen a few times. The antigen is not known. The sequencing input was PBMCs. The rearrangement uses TRBV7-9 and TRBJ2-7; the match to TRBD1 covers 7 bases. The TCR was taken from a man in his forties in good health and CMV-seronegative. The CDR3 sequence: CASSYRQGDYEQYF. In DNA form, the CDR3 reads TGTGCCAGCAGCTACCGACAGGGAGACTACGAGCAGTACTTC.